The 7 T cell receptor beta chains listed next were all sequenced from one sample in a study of blood T cell repertoires in COVID-19. Sequenced by immunoSEQ multiplex PCR; TCRdb stores in-frame clones only, minus some. The table includes roughly 340,000 clones, over 80% detected once. The sequencing input was peripheral blood. The receptors were sampled from a woman in her fifties or sixties with COVID-19, enrolled during active disease.

This sequence joins TRBV7-9 and TRBJ1-6; 7 bases map to TRBD1. The CDR3 length is 16 residues. The V gene end was trimmed by 5 bases and the J gene end by 3 bases; junction bases not matched to a gene: 7. CDR1 is SEHNR, CDR2 FQNEAQ, per germline (reference sequence). DNA for the CDR3: TGTGCCAGCAGCCTGACGACAGGGCTCTATAATTCACCCCTCCACTTT. This sequence encodes CASSLTTGLYNSPLHF.

The V gene is TRBV7-2, the J gene TRBJ2-7; 8 nucleotides align to TRBD1. Per germline, CDR1 SGHTA and CDR2 FQGNSA. The CDR3 totals 14 residues. Germline trimming cut 5 bases from V and 7 bases from J; bases unmatched to any gene: 10. As DNA, the CDR3 is TGTGCCAGCAGCCGGGACAGGCTTTTCGGGGAGCAGTACTTC. Amino acids: CASSRDRLFGEQYF.

J is TRBJ2-7 and V is TRBV19; 7 bases map to TRBD2. Germline lookup yields CDR1 LNHDA and CDR2 SQIVND (reference sequence). Trimming cost V 3 bases and J 4 bases; bases outside gene matches: 9. The CDR3 length is 15 residues. CDR3 coding DNA: TGTGCCAGTAGTATTGCCGGGACTACCAATTACGAGCAGTACTTC. Translating gives CASSIAGTTNYEQYF.

The rearrangement links TRBV27 to TRBJ2-5, with 8 bases lining up with TRBD2. The CDR3 loop spans 15 amino acids. The J segment lost 1 base and the V segment lost 8 bases, leaving 9 bases of the junction unmatched. Germline V gene sequence: CDR1 MNHEY, CDR2 SMNVEV (reference sequence). The CDR3 DNA sequence: TGTGCCAGCTCGAAGGGACTAGGGGCCCAAGAGACCCAGTACTTC. As protein: CASSKGLGAQETQYF.

This chain connects TRBV19 to TRBJ2-1, with TRBD2 matching over 11 bases. CDR1 is LNHDA, CDR2 SQIVND, per germline (reference sequence). V was clipped by 5 bases and J by 6 bases; unmatched bases: 9. This CDR3 is 16 amino acids long. The CDR3 region has the DNA TGTGCCAGTAGTCCGCGGACTAGCGGGCCACCCAATGAGCAGTTCTTC. Its translation is CASSPRTSGPPNEQFF.

This chain joins TRBV6-5 and TRBJ1-2; D not resolved. CDR1 is MNHEY and CDR2 is SVGAGI in the germline V gene. V was shortened by 4 bases and J by 8 bases, with 17 bases between the two germline ends. The CDR3 contains 14 residues. CDR3 sequence reads: CASSSPSPMVGYTF. CDR3 in DNA: TGTGCCAGCAGTTCCCCAAGCCCGATGGTAGGCTACACCTTC.

The rearrangement links TRBV10-3 to TRBJ2-7; 8 bases line up with TRBD1. V shed 4 bases, J shed 2 bases, and the junction held 4 bases outside the gene matches. Germline values: CDR1 ENHRY, CDR2 SYGVKD. The CDR3 loop spans 14 amino acids. The CDR3 is CAISGGTGAYEQYF. The CDR3 DNA reads TGTGCCATCAGTGGCGGGACAGGAGCCTACGAGCAGTACTTC.